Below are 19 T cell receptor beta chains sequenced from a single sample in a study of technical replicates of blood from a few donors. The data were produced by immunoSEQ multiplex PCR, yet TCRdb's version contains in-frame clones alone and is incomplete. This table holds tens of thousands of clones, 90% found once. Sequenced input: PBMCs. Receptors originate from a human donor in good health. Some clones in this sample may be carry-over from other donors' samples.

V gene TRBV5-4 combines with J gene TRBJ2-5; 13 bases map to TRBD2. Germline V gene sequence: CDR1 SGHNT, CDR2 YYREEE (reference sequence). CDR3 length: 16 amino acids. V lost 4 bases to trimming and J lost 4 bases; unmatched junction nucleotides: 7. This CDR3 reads CASSRLGLAGIETQYF. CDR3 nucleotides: TGTGCCAGCAGCCGACTGGGACTAGCGGGAATAGAGACCCAGTACTTC.

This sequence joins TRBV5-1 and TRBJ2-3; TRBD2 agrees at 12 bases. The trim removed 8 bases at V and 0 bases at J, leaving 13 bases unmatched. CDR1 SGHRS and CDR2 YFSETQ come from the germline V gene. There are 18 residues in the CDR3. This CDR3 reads CARTRLAGVLASTDTQYF. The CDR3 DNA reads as TGCGCCAGGACCCGACTAGCGGGGGTTTTAGCTAGCACAGATACGCAGTATTTT.

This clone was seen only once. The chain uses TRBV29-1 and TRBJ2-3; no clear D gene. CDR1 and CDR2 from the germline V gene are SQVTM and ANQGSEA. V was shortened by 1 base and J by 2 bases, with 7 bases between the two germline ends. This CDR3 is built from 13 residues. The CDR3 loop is CSVEGRVTDTQYF. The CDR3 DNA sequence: TGCAGCGTTGAAGGCCGAGTCACAGATACGCAGTATTTT.

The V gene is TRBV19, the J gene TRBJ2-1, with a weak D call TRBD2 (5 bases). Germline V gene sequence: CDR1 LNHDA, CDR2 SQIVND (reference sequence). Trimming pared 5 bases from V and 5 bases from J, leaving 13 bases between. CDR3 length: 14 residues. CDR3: CASSPPGKHNEQFF. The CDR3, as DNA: TGTGCCAGTAGTCCCCCGGGGAAGCACAATGAGCAGTTCTTC.

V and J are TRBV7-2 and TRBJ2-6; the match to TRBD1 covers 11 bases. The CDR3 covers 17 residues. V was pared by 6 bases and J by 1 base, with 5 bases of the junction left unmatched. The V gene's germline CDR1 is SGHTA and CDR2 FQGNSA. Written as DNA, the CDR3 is TGTGCCAGCAGGAGGACAGGGGGCGCATCTGGGGCCAACGTCCTGACTTTC. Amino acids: CASRRTGGASGANVLTF.

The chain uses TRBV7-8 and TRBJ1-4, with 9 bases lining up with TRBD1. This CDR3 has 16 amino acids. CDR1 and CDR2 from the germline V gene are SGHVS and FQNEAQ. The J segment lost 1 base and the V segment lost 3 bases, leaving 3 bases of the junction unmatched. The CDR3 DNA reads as TGTGCCAGCAGCTTCGTGGGACAGGGAACTAATGAAAAACTGTTTTTT. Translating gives CASSFVGQGTNEKLFF.

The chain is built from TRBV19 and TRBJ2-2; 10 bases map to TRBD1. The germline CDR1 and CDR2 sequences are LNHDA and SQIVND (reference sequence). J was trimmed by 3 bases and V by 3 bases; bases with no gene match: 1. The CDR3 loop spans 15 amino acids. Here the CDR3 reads CASSMDRGDTGELFF. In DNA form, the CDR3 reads TGTGCCAGTAGTATGGACAGGGGGGACACCGGGGAGCTGTTTTTT.

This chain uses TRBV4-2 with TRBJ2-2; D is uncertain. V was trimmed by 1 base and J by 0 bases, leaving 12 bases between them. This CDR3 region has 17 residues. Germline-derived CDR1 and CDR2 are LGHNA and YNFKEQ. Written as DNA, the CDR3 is TGTGCCAGCAGCCAAGGTAAAAGCGAGGCGAACACCGGGGAGCTGTTTTTT. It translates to CASSQGKSEANTGELFF.

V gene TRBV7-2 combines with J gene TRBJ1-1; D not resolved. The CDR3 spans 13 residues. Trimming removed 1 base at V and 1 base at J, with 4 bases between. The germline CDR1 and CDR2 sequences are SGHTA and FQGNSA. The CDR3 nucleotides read TGTGCCAGCAGCTTAGGCAGGAACACTGAAGCTTTCTTT. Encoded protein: CASSLGRNTEAFF.

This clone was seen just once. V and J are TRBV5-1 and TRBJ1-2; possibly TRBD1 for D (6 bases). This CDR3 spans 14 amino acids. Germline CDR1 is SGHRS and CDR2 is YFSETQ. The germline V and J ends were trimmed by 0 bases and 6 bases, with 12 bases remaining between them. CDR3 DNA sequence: TGCGCCAGCAGCTTGGGGCGGGGGCACAATGGCTACACCTTC. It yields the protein CASSLGRGHNGYTF.

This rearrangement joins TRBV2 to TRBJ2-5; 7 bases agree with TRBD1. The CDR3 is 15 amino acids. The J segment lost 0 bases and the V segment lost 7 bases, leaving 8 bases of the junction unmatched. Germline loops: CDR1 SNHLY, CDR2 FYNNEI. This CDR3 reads CASTPKGAYQETQYF. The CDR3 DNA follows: TGTGCCAGCACCCCTAAGGGGGCCTACCAAGAGACCCAGTACTTC.

CDR3 sequence: CASSLTGSSYEQYF. CDR3 nucleotides: TGTGCCAGCAGCTTAACGGGATCCTCCTACGAGCAGTACTTC. This chain connects TRBV7-2 to TRBJ2-7; D possibly corresponds to TRBD2 (5 bases). V shed 2 bases and J shed 0 bases, with 8 bases lying between them. Germline CDR1 is SGHTA and CDR2 is FQGNSA. This CDR3 contains 14 residues.

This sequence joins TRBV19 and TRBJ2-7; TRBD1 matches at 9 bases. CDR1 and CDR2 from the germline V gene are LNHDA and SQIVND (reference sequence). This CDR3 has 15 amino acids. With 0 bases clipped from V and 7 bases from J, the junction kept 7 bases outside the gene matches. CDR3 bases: TGTGCCAGTAGTATAGACGGGACAGGGTTCCGGGAGCAGTACTTC. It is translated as CASSIDGTGFREQYF.

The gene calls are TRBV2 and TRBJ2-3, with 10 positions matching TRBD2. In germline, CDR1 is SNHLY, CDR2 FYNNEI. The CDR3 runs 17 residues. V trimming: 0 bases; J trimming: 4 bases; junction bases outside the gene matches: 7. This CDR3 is CASSEALRTSGADTQYF. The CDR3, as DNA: TGTGCCAGCAGTGAAGCGCTTCGGACTAGCGGAGCAGATACGCAGTATTTT.

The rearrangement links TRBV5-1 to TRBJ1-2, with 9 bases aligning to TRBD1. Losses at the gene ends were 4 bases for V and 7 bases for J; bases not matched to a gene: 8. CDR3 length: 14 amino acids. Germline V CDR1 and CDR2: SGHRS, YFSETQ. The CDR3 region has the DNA TGCGCCAGCAGCCCCCGGACAGGGGCTGGTGGCTACACCTTC. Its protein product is CASSPRTGAGGYTF. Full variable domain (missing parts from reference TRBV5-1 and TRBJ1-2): KAGVTQTPRYLIKTRGQQVTLSCSPISGHRSVSWYQQTPGQGLQFLFEYFSETQRNKGNFPGRFSGRQFSNSRSEMNVSTLELGDSALYLCASSPRTGAGGYTFGSGTRLTVV.

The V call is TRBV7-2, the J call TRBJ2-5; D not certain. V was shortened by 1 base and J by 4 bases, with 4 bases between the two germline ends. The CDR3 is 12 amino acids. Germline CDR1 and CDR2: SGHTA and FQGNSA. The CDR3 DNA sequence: TGTGCCAGCAGCTTAGACGGAGAGACCCAGTACTTC. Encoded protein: CASSLDGETQYF.

As DNA, the CDR3 is TGTGCCAGCTCACCGACGGACCGGGAACAAGAGACCCAGTACTTC. Translated, it gives CASSPTDREQETQYF. The genes are TRBV18 and TRBJ2-5, with TRBD2 as a possible D gene (5 bases). CDR3 length: 15 amino acids. Per germline, CDR1 KGHSH and CDR2 LQKENI. Trimming left V 3 bases short and J 2 bases short, with 13 bases between.

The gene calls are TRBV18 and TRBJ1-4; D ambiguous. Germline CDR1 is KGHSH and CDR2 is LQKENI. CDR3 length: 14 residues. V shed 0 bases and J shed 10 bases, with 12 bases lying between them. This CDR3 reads CASSPPGGLGKLFF. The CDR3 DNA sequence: TGTGCCAGCTCACCACCGGGAGGGTTGGGAAAACTGTTTTTT.

The CDR3 sequence: CASSPLQGTDTQYF. The CDR3 DNA reads as TGTGCCAGCTCACCCCTCCAGGGGACAGATACGCAGTATTTT. V usage is TRBV18 and J usage is TRBJ2-3; the D gene is possibly TRBD1 (6 bases). The germline CDR1 and CDR2 sequences are KGHSH and LQKENI. Trimming removed 3 bases at V and 3 bases at J, with 10 bases between. The CDR3 sequence is 14 residues long.